This T cell receptor (beta chain) appears in the sequencing data of a study of CD8+CD57+ T cells in acquired aplastic anemia (dated by TCRdb to the late 2010s). Broadly, across the study: Extracted DNA from sorted CD4+ and CD8+ cells averaged 3.2 ug, ranging from about 0.18 to 27.4 ug. CD8+CD57+ expansion was defined as frequency above the mean frequency observed in healthy subjects. On the study overall, not on this receptor specifically: Although roughly 30 CD8+ CDR3 sequences were shared by patients and controls, these sequences appeared highly expressed in patients and within the immunodominant clones of patients. No significant difference in CD8+ Simpson's diversity was found between patients and healthy controls (P=0.060).

The CDR3 has 13 amino acids, counting the end cysteine and phenylalanine. The CDR3 DNA has 39 bases and is translated from base 1. Trimming costs V 7 bases and J 4 bases, and their ends lie 10 bases apart. CDR1 and CDR2 are drawn from the germline V gene: MNHNS, SASEGT. The patients picked for sequencing were ones in whom flow cytometry had shown an expansion of CD8+CD57+ cells. All patients had severe acquired aplastic anemia diagnosed by International Study of Aplastic Anemia and Agranulocytosis and Camitta criteria. At the time blood was sampled, none of the patients had received any therapy. TCR repertoires of sorted CD4+ and CD8+ blood T cells from severe aplastic anemia patients and healthy subjects were deep-sequenced in the study. Patients were enrolled in the USA under clinicaltrials.gov protocols 00001620, 01623167, 00001397, 00071045, 00081523 and 00961064. Ficoll-Paque density gradient centrifugation was used to isolate peripheral blood mononuclear cells. Before DNA extraction, CD4+ and CD8+ T cells were sorted by FACS or by magnetic beads.

Genomic DNA served as template for TCR beta VDJ combination and CDR3 sequence profiling. An Illumina HiSeq 2000 was used for TCR repertoire sequencing. For the original study's pipeline: Repertoires were assessed using TRBV/TRBJ rearrangement plots, CDR3 size and DJ length profiles, and Simpson's diversity index. The most abundant DNA sequence in the deep sequencing data was taken as the immunodominant clone. CDR3 amino acid sequences were screened for sharing across subjects and were compared with published repertoires and the VDJdb database. Using fastp at Q25 and MiXCR, TCRdb reprocessed the public reads and kept productive beta chains. Entries are consolidated by CDR3 protein sequence, retaining the most common genes and DNA. The V and J calls were determined by TCRdb, not by the authors. In this sample the table shows 150,000 or so distinct CDR3 sequences, roughly 50% of which occur a single time. Of the sample, about 30% is held by the ten largest clones.

Comments on this clonotype: Its specific antigen is unknown. No base qualities exist here, and no much larger clone lies one base off it.

The chain is encoded by TRBV6-1 joined to TRBJ1-4; no D gene call is confident. Sequenced sample: sorted CD4+, CD8+, or CD8+CD57+ T cells (not recorded which) from PBMCs. This TCR came from a human donor with aplastic anemia. The DNA is TGTGCCAGCAAATTCCGTGGTAATGAAAAACTGTTTTTT. It specifies CASKFRGNEKLFF.